What follows are 5 T cell receptor beta chains derived from one specimen sequenced in a study of shared clonotypes between healthy human individuals. Produced via immunoSEQ multiplex PCR; TCRdb's table is partial and in-frame only. Among some 2.1 million clones listed, about 95% were seen once. CD45RO-negative, CCR7-positively selected cells formed the naive CD8 fraction, excluding terminally differentiated effector memory CD45RA+ cells. Sequenced sample: naive CD8+ T cells sorted from blood. The receptors shown here come from a man younger than 30 in good health.

The chain employs TRBV6-5 and TRBJ1-2; D uncertain. Germline V gives CDR1 MNHEY, CDR2 SVGAGI. V was cut by 2 bases and J by 11 bases, with 15 bases left in between. The CDR3 is made up of 13 amino acids. The CDR3 region has the DNA TGTGCCAGCAGTTACGTTAACCGGGGAGAATACACCTTC. This translates into CASSYVNRGEYTF.

This chain links TRBV5-4 with TRBJ2-7; weak D call: TRBD1 (6 bases). V lost 4 bases, J lost 6 bases, and 20 bases lay in between. CDR1 is SGHNT and CDR2 is YYREEE in the germline V gene (reference sequence). CDR3 size: 15 residues. The CDR3 loop reads CASSLTQGSGSEQYF. In nucleotides, the CDR3 is TGTGCCAGCAGCCTAACCCAGGGGTCCGGATCCGAGCAGTACTTC.

The sample holds one count of this clone. Other DNA sequences in the same sample also yield this CDR3. This chain connects TRBV7-9 to TRBJ1-1; a weak D match, TRBD1 (5 bases). The germline V gene has CDR1 SEHNR and CDR2 FQNEAQ (reference sequence). Trimming took 3 bases from V and 4 from J, leaving 9 bases between them. This CDR3 comprises 13 residues. The CDR3 reads CASSLGGSTEAFF. In DNA form, the CDR3 reads TGTGCCAGCAGCTTGGGGGGAAGCACTGAAGCTTTCTTT. Complete variable domain (other parts from reference TRBV7-9 and TRBJ1-1): DTGVSQNPRHKITKRGQNVTFRCDPISEHNRLYWYRQTLGQGPEFLTYFQNEAQLEKSRLLSDRFSAERPKGSFSTLEIQRTEQGDSAMYLCASSLGGSTEAFFGQGTRLTVV.

V gene TRBV10-1 combines with J gene TRBJ2-7; TRBD1 is a possible D gene (6 bases). The germline gives CDR1 WNHNN, CDR2 SYGVQD (reference sequence). The length of the CDR3 is 13 residues. With 6 bases removed from V and 3 bases from J, the gap between germline ends came to 12 bases. The CDR3 spells CASSPTGFYEQYF. The CDR3 nucleotides are TGCGCCAGCAGCCCAACAGGGTTCTACGAGCAGTACTTC.

The DNA for the CDR3 is TGTGCCAGCAGTACAGCGAGCTCCTATAATTCACCCCTCCACTTT. It encodes CASSTASSYNSPLHF. The rearrangement links TRBV6-5 to TRBJ1-6, with D hard to call. CDR3 length: 15 residues. Germline V gene lookup returns CDR1 MNHEY and CDR2 SVGAGI. Trimming pared 5 bases from V and 0 bases from J, leaving 8 bases between.